This T cell receptor beta chain was sequenced during a study of beta chain features in type 1 diabetes (dated 2018 in TCRdb). Some background on the complete study: No differences in mean age, gender distribution, total cell number or subset yield were found between patients and healthy donors. A total of roughly 98,000,000 sorted cells were examined across all samples, and RNA yield correlated strongly with the number of cells per subset. In the study, TCRB repertoires of sorted circulating CD4+ T cell subsets from recently diagnosed type 1 diabetes patients were compared with those of matched healthy donors. Whereas all 30 or so donors provided naive and central memory subsets, regulatory and stem cell-like memory subsets were isolated from just 8 patients and about eight healthy donors.

This clone was detected a few times. The specificity of this receptor is unknown. No quality values exist for individual bases; no much larger clone is one base distant. The High Capacity cDNA Reverse Transcription Kit was used to reverse transcribe all of the isolated RNA, meaning that expressed TCRB transcripts were what got sequenced. Deep immunoSEQ sequencing was performed on naive, central memory and regulatory T cell samples, with an average of around 3.5 million total reads per sample. Sorted cells were lysed in RLT buffer, and RNA was extracted using DNase-treated RNeasy Micro or Mini kits according to cell number. To prevent cross-contamination, each cell subset was processed individually, whereas patient and healthy donor samples were processed jointly. The immunoSEQ multiplex PCR was used to amplify TCRB sequences from cDNA, yielding 87-bp fragments that span the CDR3 region. Amplicons were sequenced on the Illumina HiSeq platform. The authors processed their data as follows. PCR bias was computationally corrected using synthetic template baselines, reads within Hamming distance 2 were collapsed, and singletons that could not be merged were discarded. By aligning reads against IMGT, V, D and J genes, CDR3 length, and insertions or deletions at six rearrangement sites were assigned. Within each subset, clonotype counts were normalized to the number of sorted cells before true diversity and Gini coefficients were calculated with the tcR R package. The overlap coefficient, calculated on TCRB nucleotide sequences, was used to measure repertoire sharing. The clones in this table, taken by TCRdb from immuneACCESS, are in-frame only. Not every clone is retained; where verified, under half of the shortfall comes from an unresolved V gene, and the cause of the rest is unknown. V and J calls and clone size are given by that table; D and trimming were obtained from the DNA. Across this sample there are about 140,000 clones, with about 7% seen only once. About 1.3% of the sample comes from the top ten.

A single peripheral blood draw of about 116 mL on average was collected from each donor into heparinised tubes. A BD FACSAria II was used to sort naive, central memory, regulatory and stem cell-like memory CD4+ T cells with a panel that included CD45RO, CCR7, CD25, CD127, CD95 and CD27. Every sorted population had a purity above 98%. PBMCs were separated immediately by Lymphoprep density gradient centrifugation and were stained directly, without being cultured. To minimize batch effects, samples were stained and sorted in pairs, one healthy donor with one patient per experiment. Via the germline V gene (reference sequence), CDR1 is PRHDT and CDR2 FYEKMQ. The CDR3 numbers 15 residues from cysteine through phenylalanine. The read is trimmed to its CDR3 DNA, 45 bases read in frame from base 1. V gives up 6 bases and J gives up 0 bases, and the segment between their germline ends measures 15 bases. The full study reports these points: Type 1 diabetes patients showed a moderate but significant shortening of TCRB CDR3 length in all four CD4+ subsets. Because small numbers of individuals were included in the HLA sub-analyses, any influence of HLA type on TCRB rearrangement was left unresolved. Patients with type 1 diabetes made fewer insertions and deleted more nucleotides at VDJ recombination sites, implying thymic rearrangement abnormalities. Sequencing cDNA rather than genomic DNA could over-represent highly expressing activated cells, although activation and CD3 levels did not differ between groups. Naive, central memory and regulatory TCRB repertoires appeared to be more alike among patients than among healthy donors. PCR might favor shorter templates, but patient and control samples were amplified and corrected together, so any skew would affect both groups equally.

The chain couples TRBV13 to TRBJ2-7; TRBD1 is possibly the D segment (7 matching bases). Source material: central memory CD4+ T cells from blood. The source is a woman aged 30 to 39 in good health. The CDR3 protein is CASRLTGTRSYEQYF. Here is the DNA: TGTGCCAGCAGACTGACAGGGACTCGCTCCTACGAGCAGTACTTC.